This is a list of T cell receptor beta chains from one sample in a study of CD8 T cells in Susac syndrome. TCRdb used MiXCR to reprocess the immunoSEQ multiplex PCR reads, holding one entry per CDR3 protein. The sample carries under 200,000 distinct CDR3 sequences, more than 85% recorded once. The sequencing input was CD8+ T cells from PBMCs. These receptors were taken from a human donor with Susac syndrome. The CDR3 runs from the conserved cysteine through the conserved F or W. Each record gives: J gene, V gene, D gene, CDR3 length, clone size, CDR3 DNA, CDR3 protein. The D gene is left open where the match is weak. Expanded clones get a size class; other rows say once, few or many, or leave the size out.

TRBJ1-5 TRBV2 . 14 . TGTGCCAGCAGCGCTGGCAGGAGTAATCAGCCCCAGCATTTT CASSAGRSNQPQHF
TRBJ2-5 TRBV7-9 . 13 . TGTGCCAGCAGCCAGGACTCCGATCGGACCCAGTACTTC CASSQDSDRTQYF
TRBJ2-5 TRBV9 . 18 . TGTGCCAGCAGCCACAACTCTTATCGGGGAGAGTTCAGTGAGACCCAGTACTTC CASSHNSYRGEFSETQYF
TRBJ2-7 TRBV4-2 . 16 . TGTGCCAGCAGCCAAGGTCAGATAATTGGGGCCTACGAGCAGTACTTC CASSQGQIIGAYEQYF
TRBJ2-7 TRBV2 . 14 . TGTGCCAGCAGTTATATTAGCGGAGTAGACGAGCAGTACTTC CASSYISGVDEQYF
TRBJ1-1 TRBV7-9 . 14 . TGTGCCAGCAGCTTACAGGGGCGGAACACTGAAGCTTTCTTT CASSLQGRNTEAFF
TRBJ2-3 TRBV10-3 . 14 . TGTGCCACTCAGGTAGCCGCTATCACAGATACGCAGTATTTT CATQVAAITDTQYF
TRBJ2-7 TRBV13 TRBD2 17 . TGTGCCAGCAGCCCGGCGGACGGGGGGGGGAATAACTACGAGCAGTACTTC CASSPADGGGNNYEQYF
TRBJ2-7 TRBV3-1 TRBD1 15 . TGTGCCAGCAGCATTACGATGATGACAGGGCTCGAGCAGTACTTC CASSITMMTGLEQYF
TRBJ1-2 TRBV9 TRBD1 14 . TGTGCCAGCAGCGTAGACGGGACAGGTGATGGCTACACCTTC CASSVDGTGDGYTF
TRBJ2-7 TRBV6-5 . 14 . TGTGCCAGCAGTTTCGCAGGGATGCCCTACGAGCAGTACTTC CASSFAGMPYEQYF
TRBJ2-3 TRBV7-9 TRBD1 15 . TGTGCCAGTCCGAACCGGGACAGCCCCTTAGATACGCAGTATTTT CASPNRDSPLDTQYF
TRBJ2-5 TRBV5-5 TRBD1 13 . TGTGCCAGCTCCGGGACAGGGGCAGAGACCCAGTACTTC CASSGTGAETQYF
TRBJ2-5 TRBV28 TRBD2 12 . TGTGCCAGCAGAGATCAAGCGGGGGACCAGTACTTC CASRDQAGDQYF
TRBJ2-2 TRBV6-5 . 13 . TGTGCCAGCAGTTACCGGGGTCCCGGGGAGCTGTTTTTT CASSYRGPGELFF
TRBJ2-7 TRBV5-5 . 14 . TGTGCCAGCAGCTTGTACGGGACCACCTACGAGCAGTACTTC CASSLYGTTYEQYF
TRBJ1-2 TRBV6-5 TRBD1 13 . TGTGCCAGCAGTTCAGGAGGGGGCGATGGCTACACCTTC CASSSGGGDGYTF
TRBJ1-4 TRBV6-1 TRBD1 13 once TGTGCCAGCAGTGGGACAGGGGTTGAAAAACTGTTTTTT CASSGTGVEKLFF
TRBJ2-3 TRBV29-1 TRBD2 13 . TGCAGCGTGGAAAGCGGGGGCACAGATACGCAGTATTTT CSVESGGTDTQYF
TRBJ2-7 TRBV7-9 . 15 . TGTGCCAGCAGCGGACCCCGGGGCGCAGGATACGAGCAGTACTTC CASSGPRGAGYEQYF
TRBJ2-7 TRBV20-1 . 14 . TGCAGTGCTAGAGGTGAAGGGGGATCCTACGAGCAGTACTTC CSARGEGGSYEQYF
TRBJ2-7 TRBV20-1 . 12 . TGCAGTGCTAGAGAGTCAGGCTACGAGCAGTACTTC CSARESGYEQYF
TRBJ2-3 TRBV29-1 . 18 once TGCAGCGTTGAAGATTTCCGGGGCCTAGCGATTAGCACAGATACGCAGTATTTT CSVEDFRGLAISTDTQYF
TRBJ2-5 TRBV4-1 . 15 . TGCGCCAGCAGCCAAGACCCCACAGGGAGGGAGACCCAGTACTTC CASSQDPTGRETQYF
TRBJ2-7 TRBV4-1 . 14 once TGCGCCAGCAGCCAAGATGCTAGCTCCTACGAGCAGTACTTC CASSQDASSYEQYF
TRBJ2-1 TRBV20-1 TRBD2 15 . TGCAGTGCGCGGACTAGCTCTATATTAGGCAATGAGCAGTTCTTC CSARTSSILGNEQFF
TRBJ1-5 TRBV3-1 TRBD1 16 . TGTGCCAGCAGCCCTCAGCCAGGGGGCGCCAATCAGCCCCAGCATTTT CASSPQPGGANQPQHF
TRBJ1-2 TRBV15 . 14 once TGTGCCACCAGCAGAGTCGGGGACAACTATGGCTACACCTTC CATSRVGDNYGYTF
TRBJ1-1 TRBV7-9 . 15 . TGTGCCAGCAGCTTAACCAGGGAGATGAACACTGAAGCTTTCTTT CASSLTREMNTEAFF
TRBJ2-1 TRBV29-1 . 11 . TGCAGCGTTGAAGGTGGGAATGAGCAGTTCTTC CSVEGGNEQFF